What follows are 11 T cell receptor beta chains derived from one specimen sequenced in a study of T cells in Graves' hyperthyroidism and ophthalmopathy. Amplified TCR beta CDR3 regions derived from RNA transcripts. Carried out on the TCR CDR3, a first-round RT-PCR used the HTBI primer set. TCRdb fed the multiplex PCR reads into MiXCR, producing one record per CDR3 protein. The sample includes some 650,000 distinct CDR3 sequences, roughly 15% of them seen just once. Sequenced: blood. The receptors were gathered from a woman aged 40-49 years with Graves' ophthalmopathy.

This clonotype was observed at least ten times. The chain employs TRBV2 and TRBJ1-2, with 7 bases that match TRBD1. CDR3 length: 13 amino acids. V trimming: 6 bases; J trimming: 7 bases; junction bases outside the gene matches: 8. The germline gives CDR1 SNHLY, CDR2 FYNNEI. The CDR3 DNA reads TGTGCCAGCAGAGGGACAGCCTACTCTGGCTACACCTTC. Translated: CASRGTAYSGYTF.

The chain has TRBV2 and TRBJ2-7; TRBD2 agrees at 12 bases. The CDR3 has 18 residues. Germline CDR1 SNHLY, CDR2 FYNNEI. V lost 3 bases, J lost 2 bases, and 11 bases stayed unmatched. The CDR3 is CASSEPGLAGAPTYEQYF. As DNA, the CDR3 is TGTGCCAGCAGTGAGCCGGGACTAGCGGGCGCTCCTACCTACGAGCAGTACTTC.

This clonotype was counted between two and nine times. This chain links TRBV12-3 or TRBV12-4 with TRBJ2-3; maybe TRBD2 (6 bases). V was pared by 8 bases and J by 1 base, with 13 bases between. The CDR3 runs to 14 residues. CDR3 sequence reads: CASRDERGTDTQYF. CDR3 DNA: TGTGCCAGCCGGGATGAGCGGGGCACAGATACGCAGTATTTT.

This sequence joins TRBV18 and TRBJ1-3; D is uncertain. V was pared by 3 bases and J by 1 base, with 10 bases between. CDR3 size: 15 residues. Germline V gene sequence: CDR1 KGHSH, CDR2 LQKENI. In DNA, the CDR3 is TGTGCCAGCTCACCGACGACGGAATCTGGAAACACCATATATTTT. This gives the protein CASSPTTESGNTIYF.

The CDR3 DNA follows: TGTGCCAGTGCCTGGGGGGGCACAGATACGCAGTATTTT. The encoded protein is CASAWGGTDTQYF. The genes are TRBV28 and TRBJ2-3, with a weak D call TRBD2 (6 bases). The CDR3 is 13 residues long. Germline CDR1 is MDHEN and CDR2 is SYDVKM. V dropped 9 bases and J dropped 1 base, with 11 bases sitting between them.

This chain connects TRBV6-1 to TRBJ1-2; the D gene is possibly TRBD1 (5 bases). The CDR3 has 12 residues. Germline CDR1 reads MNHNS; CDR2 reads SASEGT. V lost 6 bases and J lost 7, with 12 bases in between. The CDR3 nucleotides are TGTGCCAGCAGACCCGCCGGGACTGGCTACACCTTC. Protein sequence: CASRPAGTGYTF.

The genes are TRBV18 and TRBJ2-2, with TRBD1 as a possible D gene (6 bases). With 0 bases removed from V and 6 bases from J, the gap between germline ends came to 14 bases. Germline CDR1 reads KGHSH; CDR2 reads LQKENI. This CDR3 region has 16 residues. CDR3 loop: CASSPPRQASSGELFF. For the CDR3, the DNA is TGTGCCAGCTCACCACCGCGACAGGCTTCATCCGGGGAGCTGTTTTTT.

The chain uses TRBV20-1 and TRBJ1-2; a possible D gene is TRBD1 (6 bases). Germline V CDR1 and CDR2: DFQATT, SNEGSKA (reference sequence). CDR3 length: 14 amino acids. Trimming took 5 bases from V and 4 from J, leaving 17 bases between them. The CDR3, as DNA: TGCAGTGCTGGAGGTGGGGGCATCGGCTATGGCTACACCTTC. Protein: CSAGGGGIGYGYTF.

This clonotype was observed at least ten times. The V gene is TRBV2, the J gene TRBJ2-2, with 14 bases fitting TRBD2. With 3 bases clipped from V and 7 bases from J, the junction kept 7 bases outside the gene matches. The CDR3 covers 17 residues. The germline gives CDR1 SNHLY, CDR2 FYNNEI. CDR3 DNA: TGTGCCAGCAGTGAGACTAGCGGGAGGGTTCCCAACGGGGAGCTGTTTTTT. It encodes CASSETSGRVPNGELFF.

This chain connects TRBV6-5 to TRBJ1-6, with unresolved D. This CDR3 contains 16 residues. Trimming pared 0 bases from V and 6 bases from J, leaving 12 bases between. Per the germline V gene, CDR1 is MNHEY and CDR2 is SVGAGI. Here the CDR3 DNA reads TGTGCCAGCAGTTACTCGATCGGGGAGAGTAATTCACCCCTCCACTTT. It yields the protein CASSYSIGESNSPLHF.

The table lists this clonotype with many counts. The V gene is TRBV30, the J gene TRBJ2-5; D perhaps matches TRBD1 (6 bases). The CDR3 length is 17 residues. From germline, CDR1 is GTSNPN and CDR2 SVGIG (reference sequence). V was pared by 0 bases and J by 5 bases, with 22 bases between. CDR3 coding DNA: TGTGCCTGGAGTGTACCACAGGGTGGGATAGCGAGGGAGACCCAGTACTTC. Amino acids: CAWSVPQGGIARETQYF.